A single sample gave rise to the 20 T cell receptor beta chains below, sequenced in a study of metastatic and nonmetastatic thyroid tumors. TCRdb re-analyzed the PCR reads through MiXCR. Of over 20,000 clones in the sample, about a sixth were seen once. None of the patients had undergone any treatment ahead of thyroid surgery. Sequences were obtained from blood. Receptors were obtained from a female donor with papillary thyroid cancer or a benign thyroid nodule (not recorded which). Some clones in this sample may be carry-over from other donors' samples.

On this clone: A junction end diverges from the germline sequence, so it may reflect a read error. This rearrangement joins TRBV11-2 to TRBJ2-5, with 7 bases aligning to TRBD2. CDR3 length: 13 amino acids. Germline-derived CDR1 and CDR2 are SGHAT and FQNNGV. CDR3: CASSLEGGETQCF. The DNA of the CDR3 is TGTGCCAGCAGCTTAGAGGGGGGGGAGACCCAATGCTTC.

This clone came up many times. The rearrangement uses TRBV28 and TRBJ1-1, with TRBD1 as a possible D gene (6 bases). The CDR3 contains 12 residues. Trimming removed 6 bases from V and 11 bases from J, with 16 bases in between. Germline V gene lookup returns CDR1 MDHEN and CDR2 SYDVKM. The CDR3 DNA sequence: TGTGCCAGCAGCGGAAGGGGGTTTATCGCTTTCTTT. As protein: CASSGRGFIAFF.

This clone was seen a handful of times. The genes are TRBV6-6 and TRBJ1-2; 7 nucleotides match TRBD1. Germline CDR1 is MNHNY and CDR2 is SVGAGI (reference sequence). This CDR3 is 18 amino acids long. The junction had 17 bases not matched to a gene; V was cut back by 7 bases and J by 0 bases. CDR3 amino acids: CASTQQGPIPSANYGYTF. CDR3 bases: TGTGCCAGCACCCAACAGGGGCCTATACCCTCGGCTAACTATGGCTACACCTTC.

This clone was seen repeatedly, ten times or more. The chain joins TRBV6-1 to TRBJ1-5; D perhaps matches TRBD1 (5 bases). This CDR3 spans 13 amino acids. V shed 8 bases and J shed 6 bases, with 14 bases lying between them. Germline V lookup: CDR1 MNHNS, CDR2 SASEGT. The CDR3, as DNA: TGTGCCAGCCTGACAGACTCGGCTCAGCCCCAGCATTTT. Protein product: CASLTDSAQPQHF.

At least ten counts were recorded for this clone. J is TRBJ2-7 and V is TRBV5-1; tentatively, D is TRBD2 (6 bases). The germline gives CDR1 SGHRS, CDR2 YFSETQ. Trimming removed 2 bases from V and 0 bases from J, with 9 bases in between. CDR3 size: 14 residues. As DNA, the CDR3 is TGCGCCAGCAGCTTTCGGGACTTCTCCTACGAGCAGTACTTC. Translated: CASSFRDFSYEQYF.

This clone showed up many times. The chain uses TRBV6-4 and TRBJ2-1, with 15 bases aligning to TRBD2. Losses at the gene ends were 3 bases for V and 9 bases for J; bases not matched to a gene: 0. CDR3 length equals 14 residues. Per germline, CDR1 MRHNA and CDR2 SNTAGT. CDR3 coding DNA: TGTGCCAGCAGTGAGGGACTAGCGGGAGGTGAGCAGTTCTTC. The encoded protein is CASSEGLAGGEQFF.

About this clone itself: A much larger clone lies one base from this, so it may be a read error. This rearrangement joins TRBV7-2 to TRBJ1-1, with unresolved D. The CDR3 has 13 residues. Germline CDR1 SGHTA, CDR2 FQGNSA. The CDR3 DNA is TGTGCCAGAAGCTTGAACTTGGCCACTGAAGCTTTCTTT. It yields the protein CARSLNLATEAFF.

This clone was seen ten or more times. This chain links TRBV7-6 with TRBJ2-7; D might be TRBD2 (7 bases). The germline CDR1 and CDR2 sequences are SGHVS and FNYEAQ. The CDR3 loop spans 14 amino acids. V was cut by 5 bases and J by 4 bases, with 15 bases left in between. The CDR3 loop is CASSPPGGSYEQYF. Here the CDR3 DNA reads TGTGCCAGCAGCCCGCCGGGGGGCTCATACGAGCAGTACTTC.

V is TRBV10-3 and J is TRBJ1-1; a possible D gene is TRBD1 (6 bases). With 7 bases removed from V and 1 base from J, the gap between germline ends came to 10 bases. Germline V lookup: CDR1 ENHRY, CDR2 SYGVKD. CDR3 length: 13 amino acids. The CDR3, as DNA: TGTGCCATCATGACGACAGGGAACACTGAAGCTTTCTTT. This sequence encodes CAIMTTGNTEAFF.

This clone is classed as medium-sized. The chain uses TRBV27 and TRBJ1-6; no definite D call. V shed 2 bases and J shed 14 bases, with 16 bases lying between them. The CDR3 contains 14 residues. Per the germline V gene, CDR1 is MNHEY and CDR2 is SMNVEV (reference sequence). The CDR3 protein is CASSLVLAGMSLHF. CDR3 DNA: TGTGCCAGCAGTTTAGTCTTGGCCGGGATGTCCCTCCACTTT.

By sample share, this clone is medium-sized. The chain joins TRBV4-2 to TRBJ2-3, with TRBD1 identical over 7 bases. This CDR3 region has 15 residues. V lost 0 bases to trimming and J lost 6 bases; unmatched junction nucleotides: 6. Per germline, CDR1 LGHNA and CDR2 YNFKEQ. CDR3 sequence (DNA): TGTGCCAGCAGCCAAGATGGAACAGGGGTTGATACGCAGTATTTT. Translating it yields CASSQDGTGVDTQYF.

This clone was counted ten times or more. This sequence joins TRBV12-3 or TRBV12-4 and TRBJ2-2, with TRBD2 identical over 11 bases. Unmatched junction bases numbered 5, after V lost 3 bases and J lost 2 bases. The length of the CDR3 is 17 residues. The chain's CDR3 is CASSFSSGRFNTGELFF. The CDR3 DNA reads TGTGCCAGCAGTTTTTCTAGCGGGAGGTTCAACACCGGGGAGCTGTTTTTT.

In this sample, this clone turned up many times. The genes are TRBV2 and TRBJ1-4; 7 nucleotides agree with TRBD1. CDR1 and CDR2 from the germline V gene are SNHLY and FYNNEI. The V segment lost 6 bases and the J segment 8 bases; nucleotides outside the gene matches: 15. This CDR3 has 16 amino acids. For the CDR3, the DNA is TGTGCCAGCAGGACTTCGACACAGGGGCATTTCGAAAAACTGTTTTTT. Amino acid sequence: CASRTSTQGHFEKLFF.

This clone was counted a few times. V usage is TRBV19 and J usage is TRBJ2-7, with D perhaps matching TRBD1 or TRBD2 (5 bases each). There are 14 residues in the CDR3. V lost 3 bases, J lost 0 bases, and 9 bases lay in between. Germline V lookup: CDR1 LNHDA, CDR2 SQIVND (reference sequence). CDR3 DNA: TGTGCCAGTAGTATCCCAGGGAGCTCCTACGAGCAGTACTTC. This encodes CASSIPGSSYEQYF.

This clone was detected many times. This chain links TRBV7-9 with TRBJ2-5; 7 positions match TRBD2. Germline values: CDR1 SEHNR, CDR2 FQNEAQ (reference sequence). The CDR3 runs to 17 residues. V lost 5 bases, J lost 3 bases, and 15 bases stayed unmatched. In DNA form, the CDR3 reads TGTGCCAGCAGCCGCGGGGGTAGGCGGGAGCCAAAAGAGACCCAGTACTTC. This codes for CASSRGGRREPKETQYF.

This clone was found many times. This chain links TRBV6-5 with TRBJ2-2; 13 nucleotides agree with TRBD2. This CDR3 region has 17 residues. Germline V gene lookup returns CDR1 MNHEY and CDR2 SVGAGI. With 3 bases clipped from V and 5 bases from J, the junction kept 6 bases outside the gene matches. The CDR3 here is CASSYQTSGRPTGELFF. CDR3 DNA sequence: TGTGCCAGCAGTTATCAGACTAGCGGGAGGCCAACCGGGGAGCTGTTTTTT.

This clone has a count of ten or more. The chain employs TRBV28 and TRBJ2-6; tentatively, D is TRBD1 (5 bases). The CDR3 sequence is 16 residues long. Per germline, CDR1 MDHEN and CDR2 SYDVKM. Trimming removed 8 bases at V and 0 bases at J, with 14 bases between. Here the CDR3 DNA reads TGTGCCAGCCGTTGGGCAGGGAACTCTGGGGCCAACGTCCTGACTTTC. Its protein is CASRWAGNSGANVLTF.

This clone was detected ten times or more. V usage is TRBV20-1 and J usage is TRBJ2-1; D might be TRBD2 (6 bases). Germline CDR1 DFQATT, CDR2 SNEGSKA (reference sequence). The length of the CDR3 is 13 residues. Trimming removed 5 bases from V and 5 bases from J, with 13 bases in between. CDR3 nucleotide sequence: TGCAGTGCTTGGGACTCCTCAAACAATGAGCAGTTCTTC. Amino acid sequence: CSAWDSSNNEQFF.

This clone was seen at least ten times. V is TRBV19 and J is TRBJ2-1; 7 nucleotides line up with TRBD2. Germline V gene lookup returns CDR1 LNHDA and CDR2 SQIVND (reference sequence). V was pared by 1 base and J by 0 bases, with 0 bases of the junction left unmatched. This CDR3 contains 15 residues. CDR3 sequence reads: CASSIGTSSYNEQFF. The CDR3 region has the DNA TGTGCCAGTAGTATAGGGACTAGCTCCTACAATGAGCAGTTCTTC.

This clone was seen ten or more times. The CDR3 DNA follows: TGTGCCAGCAGTTTATCGGGGGGAACCCATCAGCCCCAGCATTTT. Translating it yields CASSLSGGTHQPQHF. The rearrangement joins TRBV27 to TRBJ1-5; TRBD1 is a possible D gene (5 bases). The V end was cut by 0 bases, the J end by 5 bases, with 11 bases between. This CDR3 is built from 15 residues. CDR1 is MNHEY and CDR2 is SMNVEV in the germline V gene (reference sequence).